This T cell receptor (beta chain) was recovered during a study of vaccination effects on CD4 cells after COVID-19. Looking at the study overall: The cohort was immunized with two doses of either the BNT162b2 or mRNA-1273 vaccine.

Expansion of antigen-specific CD4+ T cells with viral peptide pools was carried out by the ViraFEST assay before sequencing. Subsequent to a culture period of about ten days, CD4+ T cells were isolated. None of the vaccinated had previously contracted SARS-CoV-2, and their nucleocapsid antibodies tested negative. Researchers swapped half the medium for IL-2 medium on both days 3 and 7. Comments on this clone: Its antigen remains unidentified. The germline gene is not matched at one end of the junction; a read error may be the cause.

Findings and limits, study-wide: From healthy vaccinees, only 1 of 255 vaccine-induced clones also reacted to common cold coronaviruses.

This CDR3 has 16 amino acids. Germline CDR1 and CDR2: LGHDT and YNNKEL (reference sequence). Using immunoSEQ multiplex PCR, the repertoire was profiled, and TCRdb retains in-frame clones only, with some absent. The data hold tens of thousands of clones, with 70% to 80% observed a single time. The sequence was obtained from a human donor who received a COVID-19 vaccine. The gene calls are TRBV3-1 (or the pseudogene TRBV3-2) and TRBJ1-5, with D possibly matching TRBD1 (6 bases). Sequenced here: CD4+ T cells from PBMCs cultured with HCoV-NL63 spike peptides, sampled before COVID-19 vaccination. As DNA, the CDR3 is TGTGCCAGCAGCCAAGCGGGAGGGGGTAGCGATCAGCCCCAGCATTTT. This sequence encodes CASSQAGGGSDQPQHF.